This T cell receptor beta chain was identified during a study of shared clonotypes between healthy human individuals. Tens of thousands of T cell genomes, or roughly 200 ng DNA, went into the sorted-subset replicate PCRs. The repertoire was sequenced with immunoSEQ multiplex PCR; TCRdb's copy has only in-frame clones and lacks some. The table includes around 550,000 clones, about 96% detected once. Trimming removed 3 bases at V and 7 bases at J, with 7 bases between. Germline CDR1 reads ENHRY; CDR2 reads SYGVKD. CDR3 length: 12 amino acids. Healthy adults negative for HIV, lacking recent acute infections or vaccinations, served as donors.

The chain has TRBV10-3 and TRBJ1-5; D call uncertain. Sequenced sample: naive CD4+ T cells sorted from blood. Subset noted: CD45RA+ positively selected. This TCR was sampled from a woman between 25 and 40 years old in good health. The CDR3 spells CAISELDQPQHF. The CDR3 DNA is TGTGCCATCAGTGAACTAGACCAGCCCCAGCATTTT.